This T cell receptor (beta chain) was documented in a study of blood T cell repertoires in COVID-19. Overall study: Material from acute and convalescent COVID-19 was sourced from the United States, Italy and Spain. Sources were T cells, B-cell-depleted T cells, or PBMCs; the material itself was cDNA or gDNA.

Original analysis: Estimation of nucleated cell counts relied on the amplification of reference gene primers. Profiled with immunoSEQ multiplex PCR; TCRdb holds only in-frame clones, not every one. V, J and clone size reflect that table, while D and trimming were determined from the DNA. The sample contains some 200,000 clones, 86% of which appear only once. Germline V gives CDR1 SGHNT, CDR2 YENEEA. V was cut by 10 bases and J by 6 bases, with 19 bases left in between. CDR3 length: 13 residues. The rearrangement links TRBV11-3 to TRBJ2-7, with D perhaps TRBD2 (5 bases). The sequencing input was peripheral blood. The sequence derives from a woman aged 45-60 years with acute or convalescent COVID-19. The CDR3 is CAITLGENSEQYF. CDR3 DNA: TGTGCCATCACACTCGGGGAGAATAGCGAGCAGTACTTC.